The rows below give T cell receptor beta chains drawn from one sample of a study of blood T cell repertoires in COVID-19. Method: immunoSEQ multiplex PCR; TCRdb's copy keeps in-frame clones and lacks some. The repertoire holds approximately 180,000 clones, with nearly 90% as singletons. The source material was peripheral blood. Receptors were obtained from a man between 60 and 75 years old with active or convalescent COVID-19. Both conserved end residues are part of each CDR3. The order of the fields is V gene, J gene, CDR3 protein.

TRBV7-3	TRBJ2-2	CASSSGQSNTGELFF
TRBV5-1	TRBJ1-2	CASSTGGFGYTF
TRBV6-5	TRBJ1-4	CAISSGATNEKLFF
TRBV29-1	TRBJ2-1	CSVEGQGNEQFF
TRBV5-6	TRBJ2-2	CASSRDPGQKAGELFF
TRBV19	TRBJ2-7	CASSLRQGGEQYF
TRBV7-9	TRBJ2-1	CASSSAGGQASLFF
TRBV9	TRBJ1-4	CASSQQARSEKLFF
TRBV14	TRBJ2-1	CASSQGRQGNEQFF
TRBV5-1	TRBJ2-3	CASSSGQGRTDTQYF
TRBV5-1	TRBJ2-3	CASSTGLASTDTQYF
TRBV2	TRBJ2-5	CASNGQGKAETQYF
TRBV27	TRBJ1-2	CASSAGGRIGSYTF
TRBV4-2	TRBJ2-6	CASSQDGGASGANVLTF
TRBV9	TRBJ1-1	CASSTSGTGNGAFF
TRBV9	TRBJ2-1	CASSVGRQTYNEQFF
TRBV2	TRBJ1-6	CASTSQDYNSPLHF
TRBV10-3	TRBJ2-1	CAISERGGDSYNEQFF
TRBV2	TRBJ2-1	CASSVQGTRGEQFF
TRBV2	TRBJ1-1	CASSSDRVVTEAFF
TRBV6-1	TRBJ2-1	CASSEVRSSYNEQFF
TRBV19	TRBJ1-5	CASSIAGGHSNQPQHF
TRBV24-1	TRBJ2-1	CATSDPGGTGDEQFF
TRBV2	TRBJ2-1	CASGLAENNEQFF
TRBV23-1	TRBJ1-4	CASSHPPRGPQEKLFF
TRBV5-6	TRBJ1-2	CASSRPDRAVYGYTF
TRBV6-5	TRBJ1-1	CASTITGNTEAFF
TRBV18	TRBJ1-5	CASSPGQGAQNQPQHF
TRBV18	TRBJ2-3	CASSPGLTDTQYF
TRBV6-5	TRBJ1-6	CASKPWTGSAPLHF
TRBV6-5	TRBJ1-6	CASSYSSGLDSPLHF
TRBV2	TRBJ1-5	CASSEYRGADQPQHF
TRBV2	TRBJ2-3	CASRKELAGGGTDTQYF
TRBV6-1	TRBJ1-4	CASSEAQNGVNEKLFF
TRBV2	TRBJ1-5	CASSEETGNNQPQHF
TRBV18	TRBJ1-2	CASSPRDRGGDGYTF
TRBV19	TRBJ2-7	CASSTGGSLLEQYF
TRBV7-3	TRBJ1-5	CASSPGVGQPQHF
TRBV29-1	TRBJ1-2	CSVSRTGEDGYTF
TRBV5-4	TRBJ2-3	CASSSTGGRVSTQYF
TRBV7-9	TRBJ2-1	CASIDNRGAANEQFF
TRBV7-9	TRBJ2-3	CASSSNINGVTQYF
TRBV5-1	TRBJ2-5	CASTDLAGEETQYF
TRBV18	TRBJ1-2	CASSPPGQLNYGYTF
TRBV12-3/TRBV12-4	TRBJ1-6	CASSLAQGSLHF
TRBV5-4	TRBJ2-1	CASSLDRGQEQFF
TRBV30	TRBJ2-7	CAWSVRVESGNEQYF
TRBV19	TRBJ1-1	CASSIGPGQGARAFF
TRBV21-1	TRBJ1-5	CASSAPSGTPANQPQHF
TRBV3-1/TRBV3-2	TRBJ2-4	CASSQGGTGRCF
TRBV6-5	TRBJ2-7	CASSLTGRTNYEQYF
TRBV12-5	TRBJ1-1	CASGLGLTNTEAFF
TRBV5-1	TRBJ1-2	CASSSNGQAGYGYTF